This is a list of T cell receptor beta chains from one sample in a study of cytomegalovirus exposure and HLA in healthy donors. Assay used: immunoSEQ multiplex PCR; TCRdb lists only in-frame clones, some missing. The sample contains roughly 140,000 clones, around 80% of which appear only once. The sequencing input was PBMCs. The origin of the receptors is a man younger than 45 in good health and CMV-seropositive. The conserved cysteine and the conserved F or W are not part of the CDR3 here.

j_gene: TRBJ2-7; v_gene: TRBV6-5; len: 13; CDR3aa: ASSYSRHSSYEQY
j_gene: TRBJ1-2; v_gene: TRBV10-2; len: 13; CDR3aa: ASRPPIGSNYGYT
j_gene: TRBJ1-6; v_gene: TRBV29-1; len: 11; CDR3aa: SVVTGYNSPLH
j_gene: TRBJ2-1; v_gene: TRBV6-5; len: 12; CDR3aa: ASSYYRGSYEQF
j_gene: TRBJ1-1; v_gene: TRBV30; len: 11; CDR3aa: AWSSEGFTEAF
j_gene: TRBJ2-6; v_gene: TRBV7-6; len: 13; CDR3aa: ASSPRGGGANVLT
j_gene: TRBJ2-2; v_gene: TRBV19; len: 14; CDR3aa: ASSKGPGQKTGELF
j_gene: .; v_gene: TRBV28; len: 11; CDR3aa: ASSSSAWGEQY
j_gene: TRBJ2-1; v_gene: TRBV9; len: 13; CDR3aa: ASSVSGGARDEQF
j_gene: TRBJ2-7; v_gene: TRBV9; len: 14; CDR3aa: ASSVVGGPSLDEQY
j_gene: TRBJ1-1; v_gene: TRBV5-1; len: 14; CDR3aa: ASSLFAGGANTEAF
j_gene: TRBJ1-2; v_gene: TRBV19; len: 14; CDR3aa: ASSIGAARGNYGYT
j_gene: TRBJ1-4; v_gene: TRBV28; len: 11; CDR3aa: ASSSSVTEKLF
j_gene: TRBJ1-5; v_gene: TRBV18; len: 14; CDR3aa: ASSPPDRGLGQPQH
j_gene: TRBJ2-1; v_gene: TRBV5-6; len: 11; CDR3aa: ASSFSLEWEQF
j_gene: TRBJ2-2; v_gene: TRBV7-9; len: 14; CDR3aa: ASSSSGGEGAGELF
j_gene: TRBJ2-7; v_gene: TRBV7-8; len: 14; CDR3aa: ASSFSMGQVKSEQY
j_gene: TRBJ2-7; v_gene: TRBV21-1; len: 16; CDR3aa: ASSKGGSKTGSSYEQY
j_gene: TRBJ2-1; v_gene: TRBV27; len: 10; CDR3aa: ASSPQGGEQF
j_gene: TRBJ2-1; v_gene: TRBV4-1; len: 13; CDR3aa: ASSQQGLPYNEQF
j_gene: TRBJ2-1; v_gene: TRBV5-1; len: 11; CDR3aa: ASSPGSYNEQF
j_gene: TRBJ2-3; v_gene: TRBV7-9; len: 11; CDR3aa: ASSLPSTDTQY
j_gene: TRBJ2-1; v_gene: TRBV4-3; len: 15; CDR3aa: ASSQAPAGGPDNEQF
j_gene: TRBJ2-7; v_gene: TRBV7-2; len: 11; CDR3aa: AGSLFQGYEQY
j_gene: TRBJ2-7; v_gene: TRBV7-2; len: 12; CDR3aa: ASSLDLGSKGRY
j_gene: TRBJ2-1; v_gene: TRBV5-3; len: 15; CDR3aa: ARSLGPRPPRVNEQF
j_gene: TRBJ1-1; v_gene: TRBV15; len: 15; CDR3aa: ATRSGTEETLNTEAF
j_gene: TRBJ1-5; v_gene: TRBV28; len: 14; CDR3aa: ASSYRQIYSNQPQH
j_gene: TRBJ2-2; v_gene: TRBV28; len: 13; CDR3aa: ASSSGQTNTGELF
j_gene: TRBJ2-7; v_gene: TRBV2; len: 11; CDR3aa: ASSVKQVYEQY
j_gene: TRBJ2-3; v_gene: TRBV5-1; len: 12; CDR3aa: ASSAGGVEDTQY
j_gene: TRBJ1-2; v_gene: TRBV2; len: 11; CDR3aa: ASSVEGSYGYT
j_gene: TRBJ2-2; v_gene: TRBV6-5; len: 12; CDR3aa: ASSYWRKAGELF
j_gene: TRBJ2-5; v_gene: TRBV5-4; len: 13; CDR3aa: ASSLAIGAEETQY
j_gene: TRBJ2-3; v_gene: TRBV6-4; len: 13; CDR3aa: ASSDERDGSDTQY
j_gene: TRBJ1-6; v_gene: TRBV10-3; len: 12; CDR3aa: AISRDRDISPLH
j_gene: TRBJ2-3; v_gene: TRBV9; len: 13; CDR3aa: ASSGGGTYTDTQY
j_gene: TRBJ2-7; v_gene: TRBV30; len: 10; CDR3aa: AWSYGQAALY
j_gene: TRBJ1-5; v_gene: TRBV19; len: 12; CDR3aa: ASSIRGGDQPQH
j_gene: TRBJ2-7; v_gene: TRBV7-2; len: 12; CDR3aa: ASSYRDSYYEQY
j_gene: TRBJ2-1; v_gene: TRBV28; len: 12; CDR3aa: ASTRGAAYNEQF
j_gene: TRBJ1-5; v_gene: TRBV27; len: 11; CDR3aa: ASSFTGRQPQH
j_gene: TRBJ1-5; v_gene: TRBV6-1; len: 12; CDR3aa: ASSEGVGNQPQH
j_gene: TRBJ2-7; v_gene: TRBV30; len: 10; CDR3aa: AWRTGDYEQY
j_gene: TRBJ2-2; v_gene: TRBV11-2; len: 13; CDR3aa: ASSGLAGQTGELF
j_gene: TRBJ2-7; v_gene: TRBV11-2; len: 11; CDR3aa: ASSSGGAIEQY
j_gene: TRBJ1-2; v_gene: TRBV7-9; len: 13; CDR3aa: ASSLGEGGLSGYT
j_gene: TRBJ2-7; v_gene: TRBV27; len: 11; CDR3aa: ASSRQASYEQY
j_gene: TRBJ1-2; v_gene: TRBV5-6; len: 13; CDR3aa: ASSLPRQGAYGYT
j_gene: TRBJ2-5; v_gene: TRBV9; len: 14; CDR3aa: ASSPLQGTFVETQY
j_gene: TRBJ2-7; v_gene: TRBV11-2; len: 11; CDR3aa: ASSFQGSREQY
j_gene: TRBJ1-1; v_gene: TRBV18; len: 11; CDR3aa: ASSPSQNTEAF
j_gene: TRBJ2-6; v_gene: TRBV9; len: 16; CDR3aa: ASSVPKVETSGANVLT
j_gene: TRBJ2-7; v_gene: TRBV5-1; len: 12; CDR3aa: ASSPGTGTYEQY
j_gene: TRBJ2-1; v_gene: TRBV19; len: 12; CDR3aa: ASSIVGGGYEQF